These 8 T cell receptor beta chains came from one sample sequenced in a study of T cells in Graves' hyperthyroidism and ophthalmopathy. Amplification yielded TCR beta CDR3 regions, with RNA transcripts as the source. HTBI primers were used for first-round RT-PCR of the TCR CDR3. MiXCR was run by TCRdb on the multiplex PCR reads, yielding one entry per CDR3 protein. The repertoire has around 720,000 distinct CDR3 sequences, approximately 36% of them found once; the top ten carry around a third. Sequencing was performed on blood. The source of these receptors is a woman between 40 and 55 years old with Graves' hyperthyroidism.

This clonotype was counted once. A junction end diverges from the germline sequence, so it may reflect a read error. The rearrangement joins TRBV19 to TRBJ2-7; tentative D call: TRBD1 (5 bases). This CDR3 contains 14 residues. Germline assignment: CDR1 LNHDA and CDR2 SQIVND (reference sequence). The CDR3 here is CASSKATDSYGQYF. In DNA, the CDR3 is TGTGCCAGTAGTAAAGCGACAGATTCCTACGGGCAGTACTTC.

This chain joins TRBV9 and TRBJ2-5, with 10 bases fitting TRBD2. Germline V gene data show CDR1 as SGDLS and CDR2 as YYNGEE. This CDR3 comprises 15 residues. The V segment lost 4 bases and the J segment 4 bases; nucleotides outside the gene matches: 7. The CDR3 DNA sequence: TGTGCCAGCAGCCTAGCGGGAGTTACAGTAGAGACCCAGTACTTC. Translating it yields CASSLAGVTVETQYF.

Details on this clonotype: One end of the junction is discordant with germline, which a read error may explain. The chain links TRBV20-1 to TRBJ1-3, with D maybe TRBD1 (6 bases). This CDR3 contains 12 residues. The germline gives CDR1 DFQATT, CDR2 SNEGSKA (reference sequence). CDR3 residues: CGGGSSGNTIYF. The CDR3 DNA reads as TGTGGGGGGGGCTCCTCTGGAAACACCATATATTTT.

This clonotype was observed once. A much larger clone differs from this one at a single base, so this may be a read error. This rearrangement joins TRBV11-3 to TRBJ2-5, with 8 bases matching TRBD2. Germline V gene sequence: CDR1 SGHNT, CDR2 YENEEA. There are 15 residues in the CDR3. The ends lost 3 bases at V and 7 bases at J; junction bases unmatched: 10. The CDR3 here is CASSFGGTRKGTQYF. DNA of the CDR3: TGTGCCAGCAGCTTTGGTGGGACTAGAAAAGGGACCCAGTACTTC.

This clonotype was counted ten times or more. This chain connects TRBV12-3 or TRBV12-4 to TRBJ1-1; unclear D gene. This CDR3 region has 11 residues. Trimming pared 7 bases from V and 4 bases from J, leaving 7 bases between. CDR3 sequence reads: CASKRSTEAFF. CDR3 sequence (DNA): TGTGCCAGCAAGCGGAGCACTGAAGCTTTCTTT.

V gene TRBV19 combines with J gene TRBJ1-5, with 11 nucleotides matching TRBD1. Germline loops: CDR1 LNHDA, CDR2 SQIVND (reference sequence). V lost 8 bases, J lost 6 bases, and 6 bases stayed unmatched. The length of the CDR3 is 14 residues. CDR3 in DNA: TGTGCCAGTGCCGGGACAGGGGGTTTTCAGCCCCAGCATTTT. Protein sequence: CASAGTGGFQPQHF.

The CDR3 DNA reads TGTGCCAGCAGCTTGGGGACTAGCAACGAGCATTTT. Its protein is CASSLGTSNEHF. V gene TRBV7-2 combines with J gene TRBJ1-5, with TRBD1 as a possible D gene (5 bases). Between the trimmed V and J ends, which lost 3 bases and 14 bases, there was a span of 14 bases. The CDR3 consists of 12 residues. Per germline, CDR1 SGHTA and CDR2 FQGNSA.

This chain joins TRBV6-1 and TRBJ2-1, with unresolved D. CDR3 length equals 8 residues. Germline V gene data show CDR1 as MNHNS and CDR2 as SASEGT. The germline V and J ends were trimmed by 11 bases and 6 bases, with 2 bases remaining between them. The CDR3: CAPNEQFF. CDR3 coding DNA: TGTGCCCCCAATGAGCAGTTCTTC.